Listed here are 3 T cell receptor beta chains from one sample, sequenced in a study of cytomegalovirus exposure and HLA in healthy donors. The PCR was carried out with 60 Vbeta primers and 13 Jbeta primers. Sequenced by immunoSEQ multiplex PCR; TCRdb stores in-frame clones only, minus some. The repertoire holds roughly 190,000 clones, more than 65% seen once, with under 2% in the top ten. The material sequenced was PBMCs. These receptors were taken from a girl aged 5-17 years in good health and CMV-seropositive.

V usage is TRBV7-2 and J usage is TRBJ1-1, with D unresolved. The CDR3 length is 15 residues. The germline CDR1 and CDR2 sequences are SGHTA and FQGNSA. V dropped 5 bases and J dropped 2 bases, with 15 bases sitting between them. The CDR3 sequence: CASSPHPGTNTEAFF. CDR3 coding DNA: TGTGCCAGCAGCCCCCACCCAGGAACTAACACTGAAGCTTTCTTT.

CDR3 amino acids: CASSQDGGGVREGEQYF. The CDR3 bases are TGCGCCAGCAGCCAAGATGGCGGGGGGGTCCGGGAGGGCGAGCAGTACTTC. The V call is TRBV4-3, the J call TRBJ2-7; 9 positions match TRBD2. The trim removed 0 bases at V and 6 bases at J, leaving 12 bases unmatched. The germline CDR1 and CDR2 sequences are LGHNA and YSLEER. CDR3 length: 17 residues.

CDR3 sequence: CASTPWGGDFTGELFF. In DNA form, the CDR3 reads TGTGCCAGCACCCCTTGGGGGGGAGACTTCACCGGGGAGCTGTTTTTT. This chain joins TRBV27 and TRBJ2-2; 7 bases map to TRBD2. After removal of 7 bases from V and 4 bases from J, the junction contained 12 bases not matched to a gene. The CDR3 sequence is 16 residues long. Germline V gene data show CDR1 as MNHEY and CDR2 as SMNVEV (reference sequence).